These 18 T cell receptor beta chains came from one sample sequenced in a study of radiation and T cells in renal cell carcinoma. Time point here: blood 4 weeks post-SBRT, at nephrectomy. Stated treatment: 15 Gy SBRT to primary tumor, nephrectomy 4 weeks later. Repertoires were generated with immunoSEQ multiplex PCR, while TCRdb's copy carries only in-frame clones and drops some. The sample lists approximately 170,000 clones, about 87% occurring once. Sequenced material: blood, taken from a patient whose treatment included radiotherapy and nephrectomy. The receptors here all came from a woman in her forties or fifties with renal cell carcinoma.

The chain is built from TRBV20-1 and TRBJ2-3, with no clear D. This CDR3 region has 11 residues. The germline V and J ends were trimmed by 5 bases and 6 bases, with 9 bases remaining between them. Looked up from germline, CDR1 is DFQATT and CDR2 is SNEGSKA (reference sequence). The CDR3 spells CSAGFGDTQYF. The CDR3 coding sequence is TGCAGTGCTGGTTTCGGGGATACGCAGTATTTT.

V and J are TRBV29-1 and TRBJ2-7, with 7 bases identical to TRBD2. The germline gives CDR1 SQVTM, CDR2 ANQGSEA. The CDR3 is 15 residues long. Trimming removed 1 base from V and 0 bases from J; junction bases left unmatched: 6. This CDR3 reads CSVEGGGLSSYEQYF. The CDR3 DNA reads TGCAGCGTTGAAGGGGGGGGATTGAGCTCCTACGAGCAGTACTTC.

This clone was recorded only once. The V and J genes are TRBV19 and TRBJ2-7; D ambiguous. V was clipped by 0 bases and J by 6 bases, with 9 bases between them. The CDR3 is 13 residues long. Germline CDR1 and CDR2: LNHDA and SQIVND (reference sequence). CDR3 coding DNA: TGTGCCAGTAGTATAGATCGGATGTCCGAGCAGTACTTC. This codes for CASSIDRMSEQYF.

A few counts support this clone. The rearrangement links TRBV5-1 to TRBJ1-4, with D possibly TRBD1 on 5 matching bases. The CDR3 totals 15 residues. Germline V CDR1 and CDR2: SGHRS, YFSETQ. Trimming left V 0 bases short and J 7 bases short, with 13 bases between. The CDR3 sequence: CASSLEGIESEKLFF. The CDR3 DNA is TGCGCCAGCAGCTTGGAGGGGATCGAGAGTGAAAAACTGTTTTTT.

This chain connects TRBV5-1 to TRBJ1-4; D not certain. Germline lookup yields CDR1 SGHRS and CDR2 YFSETQ. V gave up 7 bases and J gave up 7 bases, with 20 bases separating them. The CDR3 length is 15 residues. CDR3 amino acids: CASSLRAGETEKLFF. As DNA, the CDR3 is TGCGCCAGCTCACTACGGGCAGGAGAAACTGAAAAACTGTTTTTT.

V is TRBV16 and J is TRBJ1-3; 7 bases are a match to TRBD1. The V and J ends lost 0 bases and 4 bases, in that order; junction bases with no gene match: 3. Germline CDR1 is KGHSY and CDR2 is FQNENV. CDR3 length: 15 amino acids. The CDR3 loop reads CASSQSGTVGNTIYF. CDR3 nucleotides: TGTGCCAGCAGCCAATCAGGGACAGTCGGAAACACCATATATTTT. Looking up the rest from reference TRBV16 and TRBJ1-3 gives the full variable domain: GEEVAQTPKHLVRGEGQKAKLYCAPIKGHSYVFWYQQVLKNEFKFLISFQNENVFDETGMPKERFSAKCLPNSPCSLEIQATKLEDSAVYFCASSQSGTVGNTIYFGEGSWLTVV.

The chain's CDR3 is CASSLVSGGKMNTEAFF. For the CDR3, the DNA is TGTGCCAGCAGCTTAGTTTCAGGGGGGAAAATGAACACTGAAGCTTTCTTT. The chain has TRBV7-9 and TRBJ1-1; 7 positions agree with TRBD1. Germline V lookup: CDR1 SEHNR, CDR2 FQNEAQ (reference sequence). V dropped 1 base and J dropped 0; count of bases not matched to a gene: 8. This CDR3 has 17 residues.

J is TRBJ1-5 and V is TRBV6-6; 7 bases fit TRBD1. There are 15 residues in the CDR3. Germline CDR1 reads MNHNY; CDR2 reads SVGAGI (reference sequence). J gave up 2 bases and V 5 bases, and 6 bases lay outside the gene matches. The CDR3 DNA sequence: TGTGCCAGCAGTACCACAGGGGCGGGCAATCAGCCCCAGCATTTT. The encoded protein is CASSTTGAGNQPQHF.

This rearrangement joins TRBV5-1 to TRBJ1-4; no reliable D call. The CDR3 is 12 amino acids. The germline V and J ends were trimmed by 6 bases and 6 bases, with 9 bases remaining between them. Germline CDR1 and CDR2: SGHRS and YFSETQ. CDR3 amino acids: CASKGSDEKLFF. DNA for the CDR3: TGCGCCAGCAAAGGGTCTGATGAAAAACTGTTTTTT.

This chain links TRBV30 with TRBJ1-1; a weak D match, TRBD1 (6 bases). CDR1 and CDR2 from the germline V gene are GTSNPN and SVGIG (reference sequence). The CDR3 runs to 14 residues. Trimming removed 8 bases at V and 5 bases at J, with 21 bases between. The CDR3 protein is CALFKGGVRTEAFF. The DNA of the CDR3 is TGTGCCCTGTTTAAGGGGGGGGTAAGGACTGAAGCTTTCTTT.

The chain links TRBV16 to TRBJ2-7; D is undetermined. Trimming pared 5 bases from V and 0 bases from J, leaving 8 bases between. The CDR3 has 13 residues. Germline loops: CDR1 KGHSY, CDR2 FQNENV. CDR3 region: CASSYPSSYEQYF. The CDR3 coding sequence is TGTGCCAGCAGCTACCCCAGCTCCTACGAGCAGTACTTC.

The V gene is TRBV5-1, the J gene TRBJ1-4, with TRBD1 as a possible D gene (5 bases). V shed 2 bases and J shed 0 bases, with 11 bases lying between them. The CDR3 loop spans 16 amino acids. Looked up from germline, CDR1 is SGHRS and CDR2 is YFSETQ. This chain's CDR3 is CASSFIAGATNEKLFF. The CDR3 DNA follows: TGCGCCAGCAGCTTTATTGCGGGGGCAACTAATGAAAAACTGTTTTTT.

The chain has TRBV19 and TRBJ1-1; tentatively, D is TRBD1 (5 bases). With 7 bases removed from V and 1 base from J, the gap between germline ends came to 10 bases. This CDR3 has 13 amino acids. Germline lookup yields CDR1 LNHDA and CDR2 SQIVND (reference sequence). CDR3 region: CASTFDRNTEAFF. The CDR3 DNA reads TGTGCCAGTACCTTTGACAGGAACACTGAAGCTTTCTTT.

In this sample, this clone turned up once. This rearrangement joins TRBV11-3 to TRBJ2-1, with no clear D. The CDR3 sequence is 15 residues long. CDR1 and CDR2 (germline): SGHNT, YENEEA. Trimming pared 0 bases from V and 3 bases from J, leaving 9 bases between. CDR3 protein: CASSLDSVGYNEQFF. The CDR3 DNA reads as TGTGCCAGCAGCTTAGACAGCGTGGGCTACAATGAGCAGTTCTTC.

The rearrangement uses TRBV15 and TRBJ2-5; 7 nucleotides line up with TRBD1. CDR3 length: 14 residues. Trimming cost V 3 bases and J 1 base; bases outside gene matches: 2. CDR1 and CDR2 from the germline V gene are LNHNV and YYDKDF (reference sequence). The CDR3 loop is CATSSRTGQETQYF. In DNA form, the CDR3 reads TGTGCCACCAGCAGTCGGACAGGCCAAGAGACCCAGTACTTC.

This clone has a single count. This chain joins TRBV5-6 and TRBJ2-5; 9 bases are a match to TRBD1. The V and J ends lost 4 bases and 1 base, in that order; junction bases with no gene match: 2. CDR1 and CDR2 from the germline V gene are SGHDT and YYEEEE. This CDR3 has 14 amino acids. The CDR3 loop is CASSPQGAQETQYF. The CDR3 coding sequence is TGTGCCAGCAGCCCACAGGGGGCCCAAGAGACCCAGTACTTC.

The chain uses TRBV2 and TRBJ1-4, with D possibly being TRBD1 (5 bases). The CDR3 covers 15 residues. In germline, CDR1 is SNHLY, CDR2 FYNNEI. The germline V and J ends were trimmed by 3 bases and 3 bases, with 11 bases remaining between them. DNA of the CDR3: TGTGCCAGCAGTGAGGGGGTCGGCTCTAATGAAAAACTGTTTTTT. Protein: CASSEGVGSNEKLFF.

This rearrangement joins TRBV7-3 to TRBJ2-2, with TRBD1 matching over 8 bases. Trimming at V came to 3 bases and at J to 7 bases, leaving 4 bases not matched to a gene. The germline V gene has CDR1 SGHTA and CDR2 FQGTGA. The CDR3 loop spans 14 amino acids. Written as DNA, the CDR3 is TGTGCCAGCAGCTTCCAGGGGGCGGACGGGGAGCTGTTTTTT. This sequence encodes CASSFQGADGELFF.